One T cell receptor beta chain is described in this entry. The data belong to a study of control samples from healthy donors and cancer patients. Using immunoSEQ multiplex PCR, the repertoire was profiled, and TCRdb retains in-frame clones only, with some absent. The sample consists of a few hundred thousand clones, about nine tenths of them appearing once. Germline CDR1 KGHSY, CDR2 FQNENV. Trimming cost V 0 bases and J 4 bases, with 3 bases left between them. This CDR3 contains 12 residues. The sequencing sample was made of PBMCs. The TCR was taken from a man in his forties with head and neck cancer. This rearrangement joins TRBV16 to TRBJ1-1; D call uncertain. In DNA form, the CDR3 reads TGTGCCAGCAGCCAATCACGCACTGAAGCTTTCTTT. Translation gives CASSQSRTEAFF.